This is a list of T cell receptor beta chains from one sample in a study of PD-1 blockade in mismatch repair-deficient tumors. TCRdb's table, derived via immunoSEQ multiplex PCR, lists solely in-frame clones and lacks some. The sample has tens of thousands of clones, 81% seen once; the top ten hold roughly 2.8%. Sequenced here: peripheral blood, sampled 12 weeks after starting pembrolizumab. These receptors were taken from an adult with mismatch repair-deficient cancer. The CDR3 runs from the conserved cysteine through the conserved F or W. The order of the fields is D gene, clone size, J gene, V gene, CDR3 DNA, CDR3 protein. D genes are given only for firm matches. Some rows have no size entry. The others give once, few or many, or a class for an expanded clone.

d_call: TRBD2
clone_size: -
j_call: TRBJ2-7
v_call: TRBV28
cdr3_nt: TGTGCCAGCAGTTTGGCGGGAGGGCCTTACGAGCAGTACTTC
cdr3_aa: CASSLAGGPYEQYF

d_call: -
clone_size: -
j_call: TRBJ2-7
v_call: TRBV27
cdr3_nt: TGTGCCAGCAGTTTAGGGCAGGGGATTATGTACGAGCAGTACTTC
cdr3_aa: CASSLGQGIMYEQYF

d_call: TRBD1
clone_size: many
j_call: TRBJ2-2
v_call: TRBV19
cdr3_nt: TGTGCCAGTAGGACCGGGACAGGTCACACCGGGGAGCTGTTTTTT
cdr3_aa: CASRTGTGHTGELFF

d_call: TRBD2
clone_size: -
j_call: TRBJ2-7
v_call: TRBV5-4
cdr3_nt: TGTGCCAGCAGCGGGGGGGACGTTTACTCCTACGAGCAGTACTTC
cdr3_aa: CASSGGDVYSYEQYF

d_call: -
clone_size: -
j_call: TRBJ2-7
v_call: TRBV28
cdr3_nt: TGTGCCAGCAGAAGGACTGGAGGCAACGAGCAGTACTTC
cdr3_aa: CASRRTGGNEQYF

d_call: -
clone_size: -
j_call: TRBJ1-1
v_call: TRBV11-3
cdr3_nt: TGTGCCAGCAGCTCAGGGGAAACTGAAGCTTTCTTT
cdr3_aa: CASSSGETEAFF

d_call: TRBD2
clone_size: -
j_call: TRBJ2-1
v_call: TRBV16
cdr3_nt: TGTGCCAGCAGCCAATCCCGGATAGCGGGCTTCTACAATGAGCAGTTCTTC
cdr3_aa: CASSQSRIAGFYNEQFF

d_call: TRBD2
clone_size: -
j_call: TRBJ2-3
v_call: TRBV30
cdr3_nt: TGTGCCTGGAGTGGCAGCGGGAAGGATACGCAGTATTTT
cdr3_aa: CAWSGSGKDTQYF

d_call: -
clone_size: -
j_call: TRBJ2-2
v_call: TRBV12-5
cdr3_nt: TGTGCTAGTGGTCGGACTATCACCGGGGAGCTGTTTTTT
cdr3_aa: CASGRTITGELFF

d_call: -
clone_size: -
j_call: TRBJ2-1
v_call: TRBV11-3
cdr3_nt: TGTGCCAGCAGCTTGGGGCTACCTGAGAATGAGCAGTTCTTC
cdr3_aa: CASSLGLPENEQFF

d_call: -
clone_size: -
j_call: TRBJ1-5
v_call: TRBV19
cdr3_nt: TGTGCCAGTAGTAGGGGGGACCAGGGGAATCAGCCCCAGCATTTT
cdr3_aa: CASSRGDQGNQPQHF

d_call: TRBD2
clone_size: -
j_call: TRBJ2-5
v_call: TRBV5-1
cdr3_nt: TGCGCCAGCAGCTCGGTTCCCCTAGCGGGAGGTTCAGAGACCCAGTACTTC
cdr3_aa: CASSSVPLAGGSETQYF

d_call: -
clone_size: -
j_call: TRBJ2-2
v_call: TRBV9
cdr3_nt: TGTGCCAGCAGCCCGGACCCGGGACAGAACACCGGGGAGCTGTTTTTT
cdr3_aa: CASSPDPGQNTGELFF

d_call: TRBD1
clone_size: -
j_call: TRBJ2-1
v_call: TRBV19
cdr3_nt: TGTGCCAGTAGTGTTCACGGGACAGGGTCCCGCAATGAGCAGTTCTTC
cdr3_aa: CASSVHGTGSRNEQFF

d_call: TRBD2
clone_size: -
j_call: TRBJ2-7
v_call: TRBV4-1
cdr3_nt: TGCGCCAGCAGCCAATGGGAAGGCCTAGCGGACGAGCAGTACTTC
cdr3_aa: CASSQWEGLADEQYF

d_call: -
clone_size: few
j_call: TRBJ1-5
v_call: TRBV9
cdr3_nt: TGTGCCAGCAGCGTAGAGGGAGGGCCCCAGCATTTT
cdr3_aa: CASSVEGGPQHF

d_call: -
clone_size: -
j_call: TRBJ2-7
v_call: TRBV4-3
cdr3_nt: TGCGCCAGCAGCCAAGATCTGAGCGGATACTACGAGCAGTACTTC
cdr3_aa: CASSQDLSGYYEQYF

d_call: -
clone_size: -
j_call: TRBJ2-1
v_call: TRBV7-2
cdr3_nt: TGTGCCAGCAGCTGGGGGCTAGCCGGTGAGCAGTTCTTC
cdr3_aa: CASSWGLAGEQFF

d_call: -
clone_size: -
j_call: TRBJ2-3
v_call: TRBV7-9
cdr3_nt: TGTGCCAGCAGCCGTAGCGGAAACACAGATACGCAGTATTTT
cdr3_aa: CASSRSGNTDTQYF

d_call: -
clone_size: -
j_call: TRBJ2-5
v_call: TRBV5-5
cdr3_nt: TGTGCCAGCAGCTTCCCCGGGAGTCACGAGACCCAGTACTTC
cdr3_aa: CASSFPGSHETQYF

d_call: TRBD2
clone_size: -
j_call: TRBJ2-2
v_call: TRBV11-2
cdr3_nt: TGTGCCAGCAGCTTCTGGCTAGCGGGGGAATTGAACACCGGGGAGCTGTTTTTT
cdr3_aa: CASSFWLAGELNTGELFF

d_call: TRBD2
clone_size: -
j_call: TRBJ2-7
v_call: TRBV19
cdr3_nt: TGTGCCAGCAGTGGAAGCGGGAGGGCGTTGGACGAGCAGTACTTC
cdr3_aa: CASSGSGRALDEQYF